This T cell receptor (beta chain) was identified during a study of T cell responses to AZD1222 COVID-19 vaccine. Study-level results: Spike-specific TCR breadth and depth both grew after two AZD1222 doses. Donors skewed white British and female; clonal diversity was possibly underestimated. Repertoire sampling happened only post peak T cell response.

Concerning this clone itself: What it binds is not known.

Libraries were prepared by immunoSEQ multiplex PCR; TCRdb keeps only in-frame clonotypes and omits some of them. This table holds under 85,000 clones, around nine tenths found once. Trimming pared 3 bases from V and 10 bases from J, leaving 15 bases between. Germline loops: CDR1 MNHNS, CDR2 SASEGT. CDR3 length equals 14 residues. V and J are TRBV6-1 and TRBJ1-4; perhaps TRBD1 as D (5 bases). The sample was peripheral blood, taken on day 0 of AZD1222 vaccination. This clonotype originated in an adult in good health. The CDR3 here is CASSETVTQVKLFF. CDR3 in DNA: TGTGCCAGCAGTGAGACAGTCACCCAAGTAAAACTGTTTTTT.